These T cell receptor beta chains were read from a single sample in a study of post-analysis software for immune sequencing data. TCRdb used MiXCR to reprocess the PCR reads, holding one entry per CDR3 protein. This sample carries about 540,000 distinct CDR3 sequences, 30% to 40% of them seen once, and the ten largest clones take approximately 6%. Sequenced material: blood. All receptors derive from a girl aged 2-17 years with multiple sclerosis. Each CDR3 is given without its conserved first and last residue. A D gene is named only where the DNA matches it firmly. Part of the rows lack a size; the others show once, few, many or a class for expanded clones.

j_call v_call clone_size d_call cdr3_aa
TRBJ2-5 TRBV20-1 few TRBD1 SARVRGPETQY
TRBJ1-2 TRBV6-1 few TRBD1 ASRGQFYGYT
TRBJ2-5 TRBV7-7 - TRBD2 ASSTTGGAGETQY
TRBJ2-3 TRBV7-6 few TRBD1 ASSSGTGISSTDTQY
TRBJ1-6 TRBV5-6 - - ASSSEIQDLYNSPLH
TRBJ2-3 TRBV5-1 - - ASSPTGPGQY
TRBJ1-2 TRBV5-1 few TRBD1 ASSLNIDRAGGYT
TRBJ1-2 TRBV5-1 - - ASSLDARGDYGYT
TRBJ2-5 TRBV5-5 few - ASRRDGNQETQY
TRBJ1-2 TRBV5-1 - TRBD1 ASSLLGQGGGYT
TRBJ2-6 TRBV6-5 - TRBD2 ASSRAGSSGANVQT
TRBJ2-1 TRBV7-2 - - ASSLGGGGVYNEQF
TRBJ2-3 TRBV29-1 few TRBD1 SVEEGQFGENTQY
TRBJ2-5 TRBV11-2 once - ASSPTGLKETQY
TRBJ2-7 TRBV24-1 - - ATSDPVGTAYEQY
- TRBV5-1 - - ASSLLVGDYEQY
TRBJ2-5 TRBV24-1 - - ATSDGTQETQY
TRBJ2-3 TRBV6-9 - - ASSPGPLDTDTQY
TRBJ1-1 TRBV5-5 - - ASSQGYVGMNTEAF
TRBJ2-5 TRBV3-1 few - ASSQGDGGETQY
TRBJ1-5 TRBV25-1 few TRBD1 ASSESGGRQPQH
TRBJ2-3 TRBV12-3/TRBV12-4 - TRBD1 ASSPRGQGLSTDTQY
TRBJ2-1 TRBV24-1 few - ATTKKGGVDEQF
TRBJ2-3 TRBV6-1 - - ASSESGLTDTQY
TRBJ2-7 TRBV5-5 many TRBD2 ASSLSGAYEQY
TRBJ2-5 TRBV5-4 - TRBD2 ASSLETSWETQY
TRBJ1-6 TRBV20-1 - - SARPILQTSSYNSPLH
TRBJ2-6 TRBV29-1 few - SVATAGANVLT
TRBJ2-2 TRBV29-1 - - SAGAYTGELF
TRBJ1-4 TRBV2 once TRBD1 TSTREGALEEKLF
TRBJ2-7 TRBV15 few - ATSRDLFRVSGYEQY
TRBJ2-7 TRBV9 - TRBD1 AGSVGTGTYEQY
TRBJ2-7 TRBV6-5 - - ASSYSDTSSYEQY
TRBJ2-1 TRBV18 once - ASSPPSKGDNEQF
TRBJ1-2 TRBV7-2 few TRBD1 ASSLGTGYYGYT
TRBJ2-1 TRBV7-9 - - ASSPPGFGETQF
TRBJ1-2 TRBV25-1 - - ASSEYAGADYGYT
TRBJ2-7 TRBV9 - TRBD2 ASSALAASYEQY
TRBJ2-7 TRBV5-1 - TRBD1 ASSLGQGSLHEQY
TRBJ2-3 TRBV12-3/TRBV12-4 - TRBD2 ASSLVLAGGSSTDTQY
TRBJ2-3 TRBV12-3/TRBV12-4 - TRBD1 ASSSTGGFDTQY
TRBJ2-5 TRBV28 - - ASSPAGKRQATQY
TRBJ1-4 TRBV12-3/TRBV12-4 - TRBD1 ASSRHQGDEKLF
TRBJ2-3 TRBV7-9 - - ASSSSDYIDTHY
TRBJ1-4 TRBV6-4 - - ASSHQPGYFRKLF
TRBJ1-1 TRBV10-3 - - ANHRTVNTEAF
TRBJ2-7 TRBV3-1 many - ASSQERKSGSYEQY
TRBJ2-5 TRBV7-2 - TRBD1 ASSLHGTGVETQY
TRBJ2-7 TRBV27 - TRBD1 ASRPGTGVYEQY
TRBJ2-1 TRBV24-1 few TRBD1 ATSDPNRGLDNEQF
TRBJ2-3 TRBV5-1 - TRBD1 ASSLGGQTSGTQY
TRBJ2-5 TRBV20-1 few - SANTGTQETQY